A single sample is the source of the 3 T cell receptor beta chains below, sequenced in a study of response to subunit inactivated influenza vaccine. TCRdb ran MiXCR on the RT-PCR reads and lists one entry per CDR3 protein. The table records some 520,000 distinct CDR3 sequences, 16% of them present only once. The sample in question was CD4+ T cells sorted from PBMCs, obtained about 23 months after vaccination. The source is a man between 50 and 75 years old who received an inactivated influenza vaccine.

This chain connects TRBV7-8 to TRBJ1-1, with D unresolved. Trimming took 2 bases from V and 1 from J, leaving 11 bases between them. From germline, CDR1 is SGHVS and CDR2 FQNEAQ. The length of the CDR3 is 15 residues. The CDR3 coding sequence is TGTGCCAGCAGCTTAACAGATTCCAGGAACACTGAAGCTTTCTTT. It codes for CASSLTDSRNTEAFF.

The table lists this clonotype with a few counts. This chain links TRBV10-3 with TRBJ2-2, with 10 bases matching TRBD1. Trimming took 10 bases from V and 2 from J; bases not matched to a gene: 7. CDR3 length: 15 amino acids. Germline V lookup: CDR1 ENHRY, CDR2 SYGVKD. The CDR3 bases are TGTGCCACCGCCCGGGACAGGGGAAACACCGGGGAGCTGTTTTTT. Protein: CATARDRGNTGELFF.

This chain links TRBV19 with TRBJ1-1; D may be TRBD1 (5 bases). This CDR3 has 14 amino acids. Germline lookup yields CDR1 LNHDA and CDR2 SQIVND (reference sequence). V was shortened by 7 bases and J by 4 bases, with 16 bases between the two germline ends. CDR3 region: CASTRDSKGTEAFF. The CDR3 nucleotides read TGTGCCAGTACCCGGGACTCAAAGGGCACTGAAGCTTTCTTT. Supplemented by reference TRBV19 and TRBJ1-1, the full variable domain reads DGGITQSPKYLFRKEGQNVTLSCEQNLNHDAMYWYRQDPGQGLRLIYYSQIVNDFQKGDIAEGYSVSREKKESFPLTVTSAQKNPTAFYLCASTRDSKGTEAFFGQGTRLTVV.